This T cell receptor beta chain was documented in a study of CD8+ T cells in alopecia areata (dated by TCRdb to the late 2010s). In the study overall: Treated patients were enrolled in an open-label pilot trial of oral tofacitinib at 5 to 10 mg twice daily for moderate-to-severe alopecia areata. Tofacitinib was administered for 6 to 18 months, and 6 months of follow-up off drug were then conducted to assess delayed response and recurrence. In treated patients, disease severity was measured using the SALT score, which gives the percentage of scalp surface area affected. The study used high-throughput TCRbeta sequencing to examine T cell clonal expansion in alopecia areata, in both the C3H/HeJ mouse model and human patients. On the human side, TCRbeta sequencing was run on scalp tissue and on sorted CD4+ and CD8+ peripheral blood T cells from healthy controls and from alopecia areata patients with either patchy or totalis/universalis disease. Patients on tofacitinib were biopsied at baseline and after 4 and 24 weeks of treatment, and several of the patients also had a later scalp biopsy. Scalp clonality was compared across normal scalp (n=4), patchy alopecia areata scalp (n=8), and alopecia totalis/universalis scalp (n=8). RNA was extracted with the PAXgene miRNA kit for fixed scalp, the miRNeasy kit for PBMCs, and the RNeasy kit for mouse skin. TCRbeta CDR3 regions were amplified by immunoSEQ multiplex PCR using 35 Vbeta forward and 13 Jbeta reverse primers. General study outcomes and caveats: TCR sequences shared between patients were less clear than in mice, possibly partly because of HLA diversity in the patient population. During tofacitinib treatment, many expanded lesional clones stuck around in both scalp and blood, and this persistence may partly explain why relapse happens after treatment is stopped. Scalp clonality and the number of expanded CD8+ clones among the top 100 scalp clones were significantly decreased by tofacitinib. Unlike mouse skin, where gammadelta T cells dominate, normal human skin contains resident alphabeta T cells that get sequenced too, which complicates analysis of the scalp TCR repertoire. Because the treated cohort was small and had just a single nonresponder, larger studies are needed to establish links between baseline CD8+ expansion and response. Higher clonality and more expanded CD8+ clones were observed in lesional scalp than in normal scalp, particularly in alopecia totalis/universalis, a finding suggestive of antigenic drive.

Cut back by 0 bases and 1 base, the V and J ends lie 6 bases apart. The CDR3 contains 14 residues, cysteine and phenylalanine counted. Just the 42-base CDR3 DNA is kept, in frame starting at base 1. CDR1 MNHNY and CDR2 SVGAGI are derived from the germline V gene (reference sequence). The library relied on the immunoSEQ multiplex PCR assay. RNA was extracted from all samples and reverse transcribed into cDNA, which served as template for TCR sequencing. First-strand cDNA was synthesized using SuperScript III with a 2:1 mix of oligo-dT and random hexamers. A synthetic immune receptor repertoire was used to measure amplification bias, and any remaining bias was corrected computationally. Processing in the source paper ran as follows. Raw reads were preprocessed for error removal, and CDR3 was defined according to IMGT conventions as running from the conserved cysteine to phenylalanine. Clonality was calculated as 1 minus Shannon entropy normalized by log2 of the number of productive unique TCRs. Whether each scalp clone was CD4 or CD8 was inferred by checking scalp TCRbeta sequences against the CD4 and CD8 repertoires from sorted blood. The clones in this table, taken by TCRdb from immuneACCESS, are in-frame only. Not every clone is retained; where verified, under half of the shortfall comes from an unresolved V gene, and the cause of the rest is unknown. That table gives V, J and clone size, and the DNA gave D and trimming. For this sample the table gives over 95,000 clones, of which 56% were detected only once. Around 3.4% of the sample rests with the top ten.

The sample's time point label, decoded: about 25 weeks on oral tofacitinib. In light of the paper, this sample's treatment or condition label describes: oral pan-JAK inhibitor, 5-10 mg twice daily. Lesional scalp punch biopsies and peripheral blood were collected from alopecia areata patients. PBMCs were isolated by density centrifugation and stained for CD3, CD4 and CD8, and CD4+ and CD8+ T cells were sorted on a FACSAria. In the case of this clone: Its recognized antigen is unknown. Qualities for individual bases were not recorded, and no much larger clone is one base off.

This receptor was taken from a human donor with alopecia areata. This material consisted of CD4+ T cells sorted from blood, taken at week 24, from a patient treated with tofacitinib. The sequence links TRBV6-6 to TRBJ1-2, with an unclear D gene assignment. CDR3 reads: CASSYSGNNYGYTF. The nucleotide sequence is TGTGCCAGCAGTTACTCAGGGAATAACTATGGCTACACCTTC.